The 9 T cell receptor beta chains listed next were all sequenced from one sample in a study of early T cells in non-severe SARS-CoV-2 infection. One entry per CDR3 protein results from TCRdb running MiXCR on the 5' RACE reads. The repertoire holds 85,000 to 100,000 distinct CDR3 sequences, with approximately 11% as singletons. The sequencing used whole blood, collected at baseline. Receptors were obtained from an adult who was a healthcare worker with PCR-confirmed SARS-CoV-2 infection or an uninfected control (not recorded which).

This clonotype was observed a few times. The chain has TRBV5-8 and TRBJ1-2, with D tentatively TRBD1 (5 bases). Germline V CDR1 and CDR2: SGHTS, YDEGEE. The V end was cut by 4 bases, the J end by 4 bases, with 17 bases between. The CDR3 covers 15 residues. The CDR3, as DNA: TGTGCCAGCAGCCTGACAGATAGTAACTTCTATGGCTACACCTTC. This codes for CASSLTDSNFYGYTF.

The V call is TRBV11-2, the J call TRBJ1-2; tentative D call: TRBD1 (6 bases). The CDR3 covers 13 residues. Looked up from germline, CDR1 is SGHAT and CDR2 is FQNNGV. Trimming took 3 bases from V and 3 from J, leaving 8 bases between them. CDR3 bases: TGTGCCAGCAGCTTTTCAGGGGACTATGGCTACACCTTC. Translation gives CASSFSGDYGYTF.

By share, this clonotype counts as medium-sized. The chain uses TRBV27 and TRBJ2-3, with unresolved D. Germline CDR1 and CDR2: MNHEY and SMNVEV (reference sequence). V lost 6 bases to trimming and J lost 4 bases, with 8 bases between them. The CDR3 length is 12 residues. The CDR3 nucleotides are TGTGCCAGCAGGCTAGGTCCAGATACGCAGTATTTT. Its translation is CASRLGPDTQYF.

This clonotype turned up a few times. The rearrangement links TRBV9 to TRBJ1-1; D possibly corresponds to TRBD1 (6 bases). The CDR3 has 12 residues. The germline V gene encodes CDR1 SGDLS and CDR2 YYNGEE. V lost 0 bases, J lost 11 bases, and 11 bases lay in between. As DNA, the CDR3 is TGTGCCAGCAGCGTAGTTAACAGGGAGGCTTTCTTT. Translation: CASSVVNREAFF.

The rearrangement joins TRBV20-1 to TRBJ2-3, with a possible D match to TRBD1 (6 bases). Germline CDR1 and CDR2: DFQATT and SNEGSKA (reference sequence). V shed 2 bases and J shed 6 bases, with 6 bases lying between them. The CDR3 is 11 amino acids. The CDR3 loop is CSARRGDTQYF. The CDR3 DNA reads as TGCAGTGCTAGAAGGGGGGATACGCAGTATTTT.

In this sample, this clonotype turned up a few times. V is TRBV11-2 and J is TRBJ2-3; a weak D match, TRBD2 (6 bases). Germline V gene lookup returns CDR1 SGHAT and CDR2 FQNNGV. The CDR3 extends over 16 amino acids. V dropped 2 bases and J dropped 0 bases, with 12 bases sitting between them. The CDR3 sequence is CASSLTSGSSTDTQYF. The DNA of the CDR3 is TGTGCCAGCAGCTTAACAAGCGGGTCCAGCACAGATACGCAGTATTTT.

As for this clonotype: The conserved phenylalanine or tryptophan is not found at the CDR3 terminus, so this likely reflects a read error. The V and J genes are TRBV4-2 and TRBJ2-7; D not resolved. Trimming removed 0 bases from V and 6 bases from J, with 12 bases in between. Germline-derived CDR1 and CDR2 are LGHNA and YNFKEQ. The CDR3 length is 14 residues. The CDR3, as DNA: TGTGCCAGCAGCCAAGAGGTTCGGGTCAGCGAGCAGTACTCC. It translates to CASSQEVRVSEQYS.

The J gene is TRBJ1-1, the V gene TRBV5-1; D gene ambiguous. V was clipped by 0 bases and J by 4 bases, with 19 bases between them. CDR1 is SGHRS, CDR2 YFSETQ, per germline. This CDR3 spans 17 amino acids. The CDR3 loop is CASSLDGLSDRGTEAFF. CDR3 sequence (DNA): TGCGCCAGCAGCTTGGACGGACTCTCCGACCGGGGCACTGAAGCTTTCTTT.

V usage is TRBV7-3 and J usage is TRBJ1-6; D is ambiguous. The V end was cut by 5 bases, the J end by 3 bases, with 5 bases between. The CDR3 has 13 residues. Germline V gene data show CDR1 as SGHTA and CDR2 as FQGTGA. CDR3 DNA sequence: TGTGCCAGCAGCAAGTTCTATAATTCACCCCTCCACTTT. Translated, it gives CASSKFYNSPLHF.